This T cell receptor (beta chain) was identified during a study of siplizumab effects on memory and regulatory T cells. The CDR3 covers 16 residues. CDR1 is SGHTA and CDR2 is FQGNSA in the germline V gene. Trimming left V 4 bases short and J 0 bases short, with 15 bases between. Regarding the study as a whole: A major contribution to the alloresponse seemed to be made by naive T cells, which seemed more diverse than memory cells.

Per-sample assaying covered 95,000 to 100,000 TCR templates. The method was immunoSEQ multiplex PCR; TCRdb's version includes in-frame clones alone and lacks a portion of them. The profile covers some 110,000 clones, with nearly 95% appearing a single time and 0.62% taken by the ten largest. Remarks on this clone: Its antigen remains unidentified.

The origin of this receptor is a human donor in good health. The sample was Tregs sorted from blood. V usage is TRBV7-2 and J usage is TRBJ1-2, with a tentative D call TRBD1 (5 bases). The DNA for the CDR3 is TGTGCCAGCAGCTCCTTCTGGGGCGGAACTAACTATGGCTACACCTTC. Its protein product is CASSSFWGGTNYGYTF.